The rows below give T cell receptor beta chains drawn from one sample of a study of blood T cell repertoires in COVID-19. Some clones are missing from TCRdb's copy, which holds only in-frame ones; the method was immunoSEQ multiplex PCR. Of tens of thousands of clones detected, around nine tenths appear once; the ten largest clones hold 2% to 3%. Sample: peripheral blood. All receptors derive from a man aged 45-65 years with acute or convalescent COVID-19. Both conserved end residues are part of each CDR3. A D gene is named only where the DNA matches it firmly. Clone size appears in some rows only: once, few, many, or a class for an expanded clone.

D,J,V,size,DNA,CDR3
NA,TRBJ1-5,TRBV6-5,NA,TGTGCCAGCAAGAGGAACGGAGAAAATCAGCCCCAGCATTTT,CASKRNGENQPQHF
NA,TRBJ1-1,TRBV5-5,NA,TGTGCCAGCAGCCCATCAGGGCAGTTTGAAGCTTTCTTT,CASSPSGQFEAFF
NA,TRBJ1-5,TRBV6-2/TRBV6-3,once,TGTGCCAGCAGTTACGGGACAATCTTTCAGCCCCAGCATTTT,CASSYGTIFQPQHF
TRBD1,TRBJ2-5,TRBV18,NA,TGTGCCAGCTCACCGGGACAGCAAGAGACCCAGTACTTC,CASSPGQQETQYF
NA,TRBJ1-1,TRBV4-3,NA,TGCGCCAGCAGCCCTTTTTACGGGAACACTGAAGCTTTCTTT,CASSPFYGNTEAFF
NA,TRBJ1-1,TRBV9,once,TGTGCCAGCAGCGTTCCCGAGCGGACTGAAGCTTTCTTT,CASSVPERTEAFF
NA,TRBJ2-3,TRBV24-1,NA,TGTGCCACCGGCGGCCCCACAGATACGCAGTATTTT,CATGGPTDTQYF
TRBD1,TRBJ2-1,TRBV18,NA,TGTGCCAGCTCACCTCTGAGGACAGGGGTAGACAATGAGCAGTTCTTC,CASSPLRTGVDNEQFF
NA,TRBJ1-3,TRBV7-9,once,TGTGCCAGCGGTCACACAGGCTCCTCTGGAAACACCATATATTTT,CASGHTGSSGNTIYF
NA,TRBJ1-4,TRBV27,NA,TGTGCCAGCAGCGGGGGAGCAACTAATGAAAAACTGTTTTTT,CASSGGATNEKLFF
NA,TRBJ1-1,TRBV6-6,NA,TGTGCCAGCAGTCGGGACTCTTCGATGAACACTGAAGCTTTCTTT,CASSRDSSMNTEAFF
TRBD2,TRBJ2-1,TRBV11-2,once,TGTGCCAGCAGCTGGCGACTAGCGGGGGACAATGAGCAGTTCTTC,CASSWRLAGDNEQFF
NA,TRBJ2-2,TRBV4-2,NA,TGTGCCAGCAGCCTCCTCGCCGGGGAGCTGTTTTTT,CASSLLAGELFF
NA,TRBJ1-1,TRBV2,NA,TGTGCCAGCAGTGTCCGGCAAAGATCAGGGCTCACTGAAGCTTTCTTT,CASSVRQRSGLTEAFF
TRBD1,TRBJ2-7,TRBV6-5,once,TGTGCCAGCAGGGGGACAGGAGGGACCTACGAGCAGTACTTC,CASRGTGGTYEQYF
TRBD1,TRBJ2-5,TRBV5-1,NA,TGCGCCAGCAGCGGGACAGGGGAAGAGACCCAGTACTTC,CASSGTGEETQYF
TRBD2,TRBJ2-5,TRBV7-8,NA,TGTGCCAGCAGCTGGACTAGCGGGGGGGCGGGAGAGACCCAGTACTTC,CASSWTSGGAGETQYF
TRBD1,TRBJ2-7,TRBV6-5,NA,TGTGCCAGCAGTTACTTATACGGACAGGGCCACGAGCAGTACTTC,CASSYLYGQGHEQYF
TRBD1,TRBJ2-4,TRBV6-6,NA,TGTGCCAGCAGTTCTGCCCGGACAGGGGTGGGTGACATTCAGTACTTC,CASSSARTGVGDIQYF
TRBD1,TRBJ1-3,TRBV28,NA,TGTGCCAGCAGCCCGTCGACAGGGGCCGGAAACACCATATATTTT,CASSPSTGAGNTIYF
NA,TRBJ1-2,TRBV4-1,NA,TGCGCCAGCAGCCAAGAGTTTACAGGGAACTATGGCTACACCTTC,CASSQEFTGNYGYTF
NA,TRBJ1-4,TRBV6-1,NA,TGTGCCAGCAGTGAAGTGACAGTCTCTAATGAAAAACTGTTTTTT,CASSEVTVSNEKLFF
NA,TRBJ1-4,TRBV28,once,TGTGCCAGCCGCGACAGTCCAACTAATGAAAAACTGTTTTTT,CASRDSPTNEKLFF
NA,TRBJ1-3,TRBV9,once,TGTGCCAGCAGCCCACGGGGAATCGCCCCGGGAAACACCATATATTTT,CASSPRGIAPGNTIYF
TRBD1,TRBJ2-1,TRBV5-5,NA,TGTGCCAGCAGCTTGAGACAGGGGAATGGGAATGAGCAGTTCTTC,CASSLRQGNGNEQFF
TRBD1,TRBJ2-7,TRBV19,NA,TGTGCCAGTAGTCACCTCTCGACAGGGCGCATCGAGCAGTACTTC,CASSHLSTGRIEQYF
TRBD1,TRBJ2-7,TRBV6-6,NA,TGTGCCAGCAGTCAGGGGGACGCCGGTCGCGAGCAGTACTTC,CASSQGDAGREQYF
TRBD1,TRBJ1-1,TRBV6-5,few,TGTGCCACCGAGCCTCCGGGACAGGTGACTGAAGCTTTCTTT,CATEPPGQVTEAFF
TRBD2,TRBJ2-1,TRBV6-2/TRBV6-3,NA,TGTGCCAGCAGTGACTGGACTAGCGATTACAATGAGCAGTTCTTC,CASSDWTSDYNEQFF
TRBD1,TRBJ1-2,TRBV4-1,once,TGCGCCAGCAGCCAAGGAGGGGGCTACGGCTACACCTTC,CASSQGGGYGYTF
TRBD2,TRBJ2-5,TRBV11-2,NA,TGTGCCAGCAGCTCCCTAGCGGGAAGGGCAGGAGAGACCCAGTACTTC,CASSSLAGRAGETQYF
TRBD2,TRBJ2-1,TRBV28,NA,TGTGCCAGCAACCTCGGACTAGCGGGAGGGCCGGGGAATGAGCAGTTCTTC,CASNLGLAGGPGNEQFF
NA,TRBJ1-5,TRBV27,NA,TGTGCCAGCAGTTTATCGCGAGGGTCCAATCAGCCCCAGCATTTT,CASSLSRGSNQPQHF
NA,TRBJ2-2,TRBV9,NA,TGTGCCAGCAGGGGCAATCCAGGGGGGACGAACACCGGGGAGCTGTTTTTT,CASRGNPGGTNTGELFF
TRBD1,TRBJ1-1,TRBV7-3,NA,TGTGCCAGCAGTCGGGACAGGGGGCTTGAAACTGAAGCTTTCTTT,CASSRDRGLETEAFF
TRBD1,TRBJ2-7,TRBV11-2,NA,TGTGCCAGCAGCTTATGGGACAGGGGCTACGAGCAGTACTTC,CASSLWDRGYEQYF
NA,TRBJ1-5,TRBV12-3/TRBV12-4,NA,TGTGCCAGCAGTCCCCATAGCAATCAGCCCCAGCATTTT,CASSPHSNQPQHF
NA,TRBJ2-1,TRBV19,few,TGTGCCAGTACCCCCAGGGGCAGGGTGATAATAAATGAGCAGTTCTTC,CASTPRGRVIINEQFF
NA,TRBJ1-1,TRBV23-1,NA,TGCGCCAGCAGTCGTCAAACAGGAGTTGAAGCTTTCTTT,CASSRQTGVEAFF
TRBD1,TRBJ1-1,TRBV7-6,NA,TGTGCCAGCAGCTTAGTAGGCAGGGGGCTGAACACTGAAGCTTTCTTT,CASSLVGRGLNTEAFF
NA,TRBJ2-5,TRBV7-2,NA,TGTGCCAGCAGCTTGTCCGGAGAGACCCAGTACTTC,CASSLSGETQYF
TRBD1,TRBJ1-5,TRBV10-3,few,TGTGCCATCAGTGACCCGGACAGGGGTGATCAGCCCCAGCATTTT,CAISDPDRGDQPQHF
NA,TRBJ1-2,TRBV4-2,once,TGTGCCAGCAGCCAAGATCCCCAGAACTATGGCTACACCTTC,CASSQDPQNYGYTF
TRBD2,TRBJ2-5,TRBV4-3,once,TGCGCCAGCAGCCAAAATCCCGGGACTAGCGGGGCAGAGACCCAGTACTTC,CASSQNPGTSGAETQYF
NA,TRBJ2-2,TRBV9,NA,TGTGCCAGCAGCGTGCAGGCCTACACCGGGGAGCTGTTTTTT,CASSVQAYTGELFF
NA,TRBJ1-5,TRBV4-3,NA,TGCGCCAGCAGCCGGGGATTACAGGGTAATCAGCCCCAGCATTTT,CASSRGLQGNQPQHF
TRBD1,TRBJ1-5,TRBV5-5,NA,TGTGCCAGCAGCCGGACAGGGGAGAAGGGTCAGCCCCAGCATTTT,CASSRTGEKGQPQHF
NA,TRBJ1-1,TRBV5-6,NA,TGTGCCAGCAGCCCTACAGGGACTGAAGCTTTCTTT,CASSPTGTEAFF
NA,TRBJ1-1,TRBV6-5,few,TGTGCCAGCAGACCTGGACAATTTAATGAAGCTTTCTTT,CASRPGQFNEAFF
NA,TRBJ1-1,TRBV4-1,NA,TGCGCCAGCAGTCGAGGGCCATACACTGAAGCTTTCTTT,CASSRGPYTEAFF
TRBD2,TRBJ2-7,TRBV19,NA,TGTGCCAGTAGTCTCGCAGGGGGACTAGCGGGACCTGGATACGAGCAGTACTTC,CASSLAGGLAGPGYEQYF
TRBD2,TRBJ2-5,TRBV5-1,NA,TGCGCCAGCAGCTTGGCCCTAGCGGGAGAGAGGGAGACCCAGTACTTC,CASSLALAGERETQYF
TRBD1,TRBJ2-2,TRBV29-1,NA,TGCAGCGCCTATGGGGACAGGGAGCGCACCGGGGAGCTGTTTTTT,CSAYGDRERTGELFF
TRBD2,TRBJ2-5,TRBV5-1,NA,TGCGCCAGCAGCTCTGGGACTAGCGGGAGTGTAGAGACCCAGTACTTC,CASSSGTSGSVETQYF
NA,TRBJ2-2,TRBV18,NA,TGTGCCAGCTCACCACCTTCGTCTAACACCGGGGAGCTGTTTTTT,CASSPPSSNTGELFF